This note documents a single T cell receptor (beta chain) sequence. Antigen specificity is unknown. In the PCR, 60 Vbeta and 13 Jbeta primers were used. Clones were read by immunoSEQ multiplex PCR, and TCRdb kept only the in-frame ones, dropping some. The sample has approximately 140,000 clones; roughly 78% are singletons. The data derive from a study of cytomegalovirus exposure and HLA in healthy donors. Notes on the study in general: Researchers left out some V segments, among them TRBV6-2 and TRBV6-3, as indistinguishable.

CDR1 and CDR2 (germline): ENHRY, SYGVKD. CDR3 length: 14 amino acids. With 2 bases clipped from V and 8 bases from J, the junction kept 6 bases outside the gene matches. Donors likely had unrecorded immune exposures despite being nominally healthy when sampled. Sequences were obtained from PBMCs. The chain has TRBV10-3 and TRBJ1-2, with 9 bases that match TRBD1. The receptor's source is a man aged 45 to 65 in good health and CMV-seropositive. For the CDR3, the DNA is TGTGCCATCAGTGAGGAGGGACAGGGTGACGGCTACACCTTC. This sequence encodes CAISEEGQGDGYTF.